This TCR beta chain appears in the sequencing data of a study of CD8 T cells in ankylosing spondylitis. Regarding the study as a whole: Disease-linked clones reportedly concentrated significantly in matched ankylosing spondylitis synovial fluid. Apparently characteristic of ankylosing spondylitis blood was a TCR beta motif (fewer than 10 highly homologous variants).

A remark on this clonotype: Its target is not known.

TCRdb re-called the 5' RACE reads through MiXCR, storing one row per CDR3 protein. This sample yields about 540,000 distinct CDR3 sequences, of which approximately 12% are seen a single time; approximately 6.2% belongs to the top ten. The ends were cut back, 3 bases at V and 1 base at J, with 12 bases in the middle. There are 14 residues in the CDR3. Germline CDR1 reads DFQATT; CDR2 reads SNEGSKA (reference sequence). The receptor was isolated from a male donor with ankylosing spondylitis. The sequenced sample consisted of blood, either unsorted or a sorted T cell fraction (not recorded which). The V and J genes are TRBV20-1 and TRBJ1-1; the D gene is possibly TRBD1 (5 bases). In DNA, the CDR3 is TGCAGTGCTAGTTTAACAGGCCGGAACACTGAAGCTTTCTTT. It encodes CSASLTGRNTEAFF.